The 10 T cell receptor beta chains in this list originate from one sample, sequenced in a study of T cell responses to AZD1222 COVID-19 vaccine. The data were produced by immunoSEQ multiplex PCR, yet TCRdb's version contains in-frame clones alone and is incomplete. The sample records some 200,000 clones, approximately 94% being singletons. The sample was peripheral blood, taken on day 0 of MenACWY control vaccination. These receptor sequences come from an adult in good health.

This chain joins TRBV5-1 and TRBJ1-4, with D uncertain. The CDR3 covers 17 residues. The V end was cut by 4 bases, the J end by 4 bases, with 20 bases between. The V gene's germline CDR1 is SGHRS and CDR2 YFSETQ. CDR3 DNA sequence: TGCGCCAGCAGCCCAGCGGATTACAGAGAAATTAATGAAAAACTGTTTTTT. This encodes CASSPADYREINEKLFF.

This chain uses TRBV6-5 with TRBJ2-2; 7 bases align to TRBD1. This CDR3 has 15 residues. V was pared by 7 bases and J by 5 bases, with 10 bases of the junction left unmatched. CDR1 and CDR2 (germline): MNHEY, SVGAGI. This CDR3 is CASNQQGQLTGELFF. CDR3 sequence (DNA): TGTGCCAGCAACCAGCAGGGACAGCTAACCGGGGAGCTGTTTTTT.

This clone appeared a single time. The rearrangement links TRBV6-5 to TRBJ2-1; 13 bases align to TRBD2. Germline V gene data show CDR1 as MNHEY and CDR2 as SVGAGI. Trimming removed 5 bases from V and 6 bases from J; junction bases left unmatched: 4. CDR3 size: 15 residues. The CDR3, as DNA: TGTGCCAGCAGTACCGGGACTAGCGGGATCAATGAGCAGTTCTTC. It yields the protein CASSTGTSGINEQFF.

This clone was seen a single time. The rearrangement joins TRBV9 to TRBJ1-2, with a possible D match to TRBD1 (5 bases). Germline-derived CDR1 and CDR2 are SGDLS and YYNGEE. This CDR3 comprises 15 residues. Deletions cut 0 bases from V and 1 base from J, with 10 bases between. CDR3 in amino acids: CASSVGGGLNYGYTF. The CDR3, as DNA: TGTGCCAGCAGCGTAGGGGGCGGCCTTAACTATGGCTACACCTTC.

As for this clone: In the same sample, other DNA sequences code for this CDR3. The chain uses TRBV5-1 and TRBJ1-1, with D unresolved. This CDR3 region has 12 residues. Germline CDR1 SGHRS, CDR2 YFSETQ. Trimming left V 1 base short and J 1 base short, with 2 bases between. The CDR3 sequence: CASSLQNTEAFF. The CDR3 nucleotides read TGCGCCAGCAGCTTGCAGAACACTGAAGCTTTCTTT.

This rearrangement joins TRBV19 to TRBJ1-6, with TRBD1 as a possible D gene (5 bases). The CDR3 is made up of 13 amino acids. The germline CDR1 and CDR2 sequences are LNHDA and SQIVND (reference sequence). V lost 5 bases to trimming and J lost 8 bases, with 10 bases between them. DNA of the CDR3: TGTGCCAGTAGTGACTTCAGGGATTCACCCCTCCACTTT. It is translated as CASSDFRDSPLHF.

Here the CDR3 reads CASLVGTGWTEAFF. CDR3 sequence (DNA): TGTGCCAGCCTGGTTGGGACAGGGTGGACTGAAGCTTTCTTT. V is TRBV2 and J is TRBJ1-1, with 9 bases lining up with TRBD1. Germline V gene data show CDR1 as SNHLY and CDR2 as FYNNEI. The CDR3 runs to 14 residues. With 8 bases clipped from V and 5 bases from J, the junction kept 9 bases outside the gene matches.

The CDR3 sequence: CAWSVQSYNEQFF. In DNA, the CDR3 is TGTGCCTGGAGTGTCCAGTCCTACAATGAGCAGTTCTTC. The V gene is TRBV30, the J gene TRBJ2-1; D unclear. The germline V and J ends were trimmed by 0 bases and 1 base, with 4 bases remaining between them. This CDR3 spans 13 amino acids. Germline CDR1 GTSNPN, CDR2 SVGIG (reference sequence).

The table lists this clone with a few counts. The chain combines TRBV5-1 with TRBJ2-2, with 10 bases aligning to TRBD1. Germline values: CDR1 SGHRS, CDR2 YFSETQ. The CDR3 loop spans 15 amino acids. Unmatched junction bases numbered 4, after V lost 4 bases and J lost 4 bases. The CDR3 protein is CASSPRTGGTGELFF. DNA of the CDR3: TGCGCCAGCAGCCCTAGGACAGGGGGCACCGGGGAGCTGTTTTTT.

This rearrangement joins TRBV28 to TRBJ1-6; D uncertain. Trimming pared 5 bases from V and 2 bases from J, leaving 7 bases between. This CDR3 spans 14 amino acids. Germline V gene data show CDR1 as MDHEN and CDR2 as SYDVKM. CDR3 nucleotide sequence: TGTGCCAGCAGTACCTCTACCTATAATTCACCCCTCCACTTT. Its translation: CASSTSTYNSPLHF.